What follows describes a single TCR beta chain. One end of the junction does not line up with germline, which may come from a read error. The sample comes from a study of T cell changes during pregnancy in multiple sclerosis. TCRdb's table, derived via immunoSEQ multiplex PCR, lists solely in-frame clones and lacks some. The sample lists 20,000 to 30,000 clones, roughly 87% occurring once. This CDR3 has 12 residues. In germline, CDR1 is LNHDA, CDR2 SQIVND (reference sequence). The sample here was CD8+ T cells from peripheral blood mononuclear cells, taken in the second trimester of pregnancy. The receptor was isolated from a female donor with multiple sclerosis, enrolled in a pregnancy study. The chain joins TRBV19 to TRBJ2-1; 14 positions match TRBD2. Here the CDR3 reads CASSGGLAGALF. The DNA of the CDR3 is TGTGCCAGTAGTGGGGGACTAGCGGGAGCACTCTTC.